This T cell receptor (beta chain) is drawn from a study of cytomegalovirus exposure and HLA in healthy donors. PCR primers comprised 60 Vbeta and 13 Jbeta primers. TCRdb's table, derived via immunoSEQ multiplex PCR, lists solely in-frame clones and lacks some. The sample has about 72,000 clones, roughly 78% seen once; the top ten hold 1.9%. The CDR3 is 12 amino acids. V shed 4 bases and J shed 10 bases, with 13 bases lying between them. Germline assignment: CDR1 SGHAT and CDR2 FQDESV (reference sequence). The V gene is TRBV11-1, the J gene TRBJ1-1; D perhaps matches TRBD1 (5 bases). Sample: PBMCs. The receptor was isolated from a man younger than 35 in good health and CMV-seronegative. The CDR3 nucleotides read TGTGCCAGCAGCTCCGACGGGGGAAGAGCTTTCTTT. Amino acids: CASSSDGGRAFF.